A selection of T cell receptor beta chains follows, all from one sample in a study of T cell responses to AZD1222 COVID-19 vaccine. The assay was immunoSEQ multiplex PCR, and TCRdb's table has in-frame clones only and misses some. Of about 88,000 clones in the sample, about 89% were seen once. The sample here was peripheral blood, taken on day 0 of AZD1222 vaccination. The receptor source for this set is an adult in good health. The CDR3 runs from the conserved cysteine through the conserved F or W. D genes are given only for firm matches. Clone size is stated in some rows and not others, as once, few, many or a class when expanded.

d_gene: TRBD1
abundance: -
j_gene: TRBJ1-1
v_gene: TRBV6-5
CDR3nt: TGTGCCAGCAAAGCCGGGACAGGGGCGAACACTGAAGCTTTCTTT
CDR3aa: CASKAGTGANTEAFF

d_gene: TRBD1
abundance: -
j_gene: TRBJ1-2
v_gene: TRBV7-2
CDR3nt: TGTGCCAGCAGCTTAGGACAGGGCTATGGCTACACCTTC
CDR3aa: CASSLGQGYGYTF

d_gene: -
abundance: -
j_gene: TRBJ1-1
v_gene: TRBV11-1
CDR3nt: TGTGCCAGCAGTTCTACCCCGTCTGGGGAAGCTTTCTTT
CDR3aa: CASSSTPSGEAFF

d_gene: TRBD1
abundance: -
j_gene: TRBJ2-1
v_gene: TRBV7-6
CDR3nt: TGTGCCAGCAGCAGGACAGGGGGCTCCTACAATGAGCAGTTCTTC
CDR3aa: CASSRTGGSYNEQFF

d_gene: -
abundance: -
j_gene: TRBJ1-5
v_gene: TRBV12-3/TRBV12-4
CDR3nt: TGTGCCAGCAGTTTTGAGGGACTGGAGCCCCAGCATTTT
CDR3aa: CASSFEGLEPQHF

d_gene: TRBD2
abundance: -
j_gene: TRBJ2-2
v_gene: TRBV11-3
CDR3nt: TGTGCCAGCAGCTTAGGCCCGGGGACTAGCGGGAGAAGCCACCGGGAGCTGTTTTTT
CDR3aa: CASSLGPGTSGRSHRELFF

d_gene: -
abundance: -
j_gene: TRBJ1-6
v_gene: TRBV19
CDR3nt: TGTGCCAGTAGTATCACCGGTAATTCACCCCTCCACTTT
CDR3aa: CASSITGNSPLHF

d_gene: -
abundance: -
j_gene: TRBJ1-3
v_gene: TRBV15
CDR3nt: TGTGCCACCAGCAGAGATCTCGCCTCTGGAAACACCATATATTTT
CDR3aa: CATSRDLASGNTIYF

d_gene: TRBD1
abundance: once
j_gene: TRBJ2-5
v_gene: TRBV7-9
CDR3nt: TGTGCCAGCAGCTCCGAACAGGGGGCGGATGGGGAGACCCAGTACTTC
CDR3aa: CASSSEQGADGETQYF

d_gene: TRBD1
abundance: -
j_gene: TRBJ1-1
v_gene: TRBV6-2/TRBV6-3
CDR3nt: TGTGCCAGCAGTTACACAGGGGGCACTGAAGCTTTCTTT
CDR3aa: CASSYTGGTEAFF

d_gene: TRBD2
abundance: -
j_gene: TRBJ2-3
v_gene: TRBV7-9
CDR3nt: TGTGCCAGCAGTAACCTAGCGGGAAACACAGATACGCAGTATTTT
CDR3aa: CASSNLAGNTDTQYF

d_gene: -
abundance: -
j_gene: TRBJ1-5
v_gene: TRBV19
CDR3nt: TGTGCCAGTAGCACTCAGGGAGATACCCTTGCGCAGCCCCAGCATTTT
CDR3aa: CASSTQGDTLAQPQHF

d_gene: -
abundance: -
j_gene: TRBJ1-2
v_gene: TRBV5-4
CDR3nt: TGTGCCAGCAGCTCTCCACCCGGGGCGGGCTATGGCTACACCTTC
CDR3aa: CASSSPPGAGYGYTF

d_gene: -
abundance: -
j_gene: TRBJ1-6
v_gene: TRBV5-4
CDR3nt: TGTGCCAGCAGCACACAGGAAATAAATTCACCCCTCCACTTT
CDR3aa: CASSTQEINSPLHF

d_gene: -
abundance: few
j_gene: TRBJ1-5
v_gene: TRBV7-2
CDR3nt: TGTGCCAGCAGCTTAAGGTTCCGATTTGGCAATCAGCCCCAGCATTTT
CDR3aa: CASSLRFRFGNQPQHF

d_gene: TRBD1
abundance: -
j_gene: TRBJ2-5
v_gene: TRBV5-1
CDR3nt: TGCGCCAGCAACTTAGGCCGGACAGGGGCGTGGGAAGAGACCCAGTACTTC
CDR3aa: CASNLGRTGAWEETQYF

d_gene: TRBD2
abundance: -
j_gene: TRBJ2-1
v_gene: TRBV12-5
CDR3nt: TGTGCTAGTGGTTTGGGACAGTGGGAAACTAGCGGGAGGATAGGTGAGCAGTTCTTC
CDR3aa: CASGLGQWETSGRIGEQFF

d_gene: TRBD1
abundance: -
j_gene: TRBJ2-6
v_gene: TRBV6-2/TRBV6-3
CDR3nt: TGTGCCAGCAGTCCACTCCGGGGACAGGCCCGCTCTGGGGCCAACGTCCTGACTTTC
CDR3aa: CASSPLRGQARSGANVLTF

d_gene: -
abundance: -
j_gene: TRBJ1-4
v_gene: TRBV29-1
CDR3nt: TGCAGCGTTGTGGTAGGGGCAGCGACAAACGATGAAAAACTGTTTTTT
CDR3aa: CSVVVGAATNDEKLFF

d_gene: TRBD2
abundance: -
j_gene: TRBJ2-7
v_gene: TRBV4-2
CDR3nt: TGTGCCAGCAGCCAAGATATCACTAGCGGCTCCTACGAGCAGTACTTC
CDR3aa: CASSQDITSGSYEQYF

d_gene: -
abundance: -
j_gene: TRBJ2-3
v_gene: TRBV11-3
CDR3nt: TGTGCCAGCAGCTCCCGAGCGGGTGGCGCAGATACGCAGTATTTT
CDR3aa: CASSSRAGGADTQYF

d_gene: -
abundance: -
j_gene: TRBJ2-1
v_gene: TRBV10-3
CDR3nt: TGTGCCATCAGTGGGCTCGGGGACAATGAGCAGTTCTTC
CDR3aa: CAISGLGDNEQFF

d_gene: TRBD1
abundance: few
j_gene: TRBJ2-1
v_gene: TRBV6-2/TRBV6-3
CDR3nt: TGTGCCAGCAGTTACACAGGGGACTCCTACAATGAGCAGTTCTTC
CDR3aa: CASSYTGDSYNEQFF